This T cell receptor beta chain was identified in a study of breast tumors, draining lymph nodes, adjacent tissues. Whole-study findings and limits: Luminal-like breast cancer showed significantly greater tumor-nontumor repertoire similarity than basal-like breast cancer did. Most tumor T cells seemingly derive from lymph node, then expand in tumor.

Samples came from axillary lymph nodes draining the breast cancer. Germline V lookup: CDR1 DFQATT, CDR2 SNEGSKA (reference sequence). CDR3 length: 18 amino acids. Between the trimmed V and J ends, which lost 0 bases and 8 bases, there was a span of 23 bases. In this sample, this clonotype turned up many times. The target antigen is unknown. TCRdb re-derived calls from the multiplex PCR reads in MiXCR, one entry per CDR3 protein. The sample lists about 130,000 distinct CDR3 sequences, around 20% occurring once. Sequenced material: axillary lymph node tissue. The J gene is TRBJ1-6, the V gene TRBV20-1; D might be TRBD1 (5 bases). This TCR came from a female donor with breast cancer. Some clones in this sample may be carry-over from other donors' samples. The CDR3 reads CSARDDLRGRLDDSPLHF. CDR3 nucleotide sequence: TGCAGTGCTAGAGATGACCTGAGGGGACGACTCGACGATTCACCCCTCCACTTT.